Following are 15 T cell receptor beta chains from one sample sequenced in a study of graft-versus-host responses after intestinal transplantation (dated by TCRdb to the early 2020s). The library was generated by the immunoSEQ multiplex PCR assay. TCRdb took this table from immuneACCESS and kept in-frame rearrangements with V and J called. Such tables lack part of the clones; where checked against another copy, unresolved V genes explain under half of the gap, and the rest is unexplained. For this sample the table gives around 9,400 clones, of which about 95% were detected only once. The ten top clones hold roughly 16% of the sample. The sequenced sample was bone marrow, obtained roughly 540 days after intestinal transplantation. These receptors originate from a human patient who received an intestinal transplant, so some T cells may come from the graft donor.

V is TRBV9 and J is TRBJ2-5; the match to TRBD2 covers 9 bases. The CDR3 is 20 amino acids. Looked up from germline, CDR1 is SGDLS and CDR2 is YYNGEE. The V gene end was trimmed by 3 bases and the J gene end by 0 bases; junction bases not matched to a gene: 18. CDR3 region: CASSAKGSSGRGGYQETQYF. CDR3 in DNA: TGTGCCAGCAGCGCGAAGGGGAGTAGCGGGAGAGGGGGGTACCAAGAGACCCAGTACTTC.

The rearrangement links TRBV7-3 to TRBJ2-7; perhaps TRBD1 as D (6 bases). Trimming pared 5 bases from V and 2 bases from J, leaving 10 bases between. Germline CDR1 is SGHTA and CDR2 is FQGTGA. This CDR3 comprises 13 residues. CDR3: CASSIEGAYEQYF. For the CDR3, the DNA is TGTGCCAGCAGCATAGAGGGGGCCTACGAGCAGTACTTC.

V gene TRBV5-4 combines with J gene TRBJ1-2; D is unresolved. Germline-derived CDR1 and CDR2 are SGHNT and YYREEE (reference sequence). The CDR3 consists of 15 residues. Trimming cost V 0 bases and J 0 bases, with 9 bases left between them. This CDR3 reads CASSLGQLANYGYTF. DNA of the CDR3: TGTGCCAGCAGCTTGGGCCAGTTAGCTAACTATGGCTACACCTTC. Based on the CDR3 plus reference TRBV5-4 and TRBJ1-2, the full variable domain is ETGVTQSPTHLIKTRGQQVTLRCSSQSGHNTVSWYQQALGQGPQFIFQYYREEENGRGNFPPRFSGLQFPNYSSELNVNALELDDSALYLCASSLGQLANYGYTFGSGTRLTVV.

The chain couples TRBV6-1 to TRBJ2-7; D is unclear. Trimming pared 6 bases from V and 0 bases from J, leaving 15 bases between. The CDR3 runs to 15 residues. CDR1 is MNHNS, CDR2 SASEGT, per germline. The DNA of the CDR3 is TGTGCCAGCAGCGTCGACTTTACCCGCTCCTACGAGCAGTACTTC. Amino acid sequence: CASSVDFTRSYEQYF.

The V gene is TRBV11-2, the J gene TRBJ2-7; either TRBD1 or TRBD2 may supply D (5 bases each). Trimming took off 5 bases at V and 3 bases at J, with 14 bases between the two ends. Germline CDR1 SGHAT, CDR2 FQNNGV. The CDR3 is made up of 14 amino acids. The CDR3 DNA reads as TGTGCCAGCAGCGTACGGGACCGAATCTACGAGCAGTACTTC. Its translation is CASSVRDRIYEQYF.

The chain links TRBV13 to TRBJ1-3; D ambiguous. CDR3 size: 17 residues. Germline loops: CDR1 PRHDT, CDR2 FYEKMQ (reference sequence). V was clipped by 0 bases and J by 3 bases, with 15 bases between them. CDR3 protein: CASSLGLGGAGGNTIYF. The CDR3 DNA follows: TGTGCCAGCAGCTTAGGCCTAGGAGGTGCCGGTGGAAACACCATATATTTT.

V is TRBV14 and J is TRBJ2-2; no reliable D call. Trimming took off 4 bases at V and 0 bases at J, with 6 bases between the two ends. Germline V lookup: CDR1 SGHDN, CDR2 FVKESK. The CDR3 totals 14 residues. The CDR3 spells CASSRTANTGELFF. The CDR3 region has the DNA TGTGCCAGCAGCCGGACCGCGAACACCGGGGAGCTGTTTTTT.

V and J are TRBV4-3 and TRBJ2-7, with 12 bases fitting TRBD2. Germline V gene sequence: CDR1 LGHNA, CDR2 YSLEER. The CDR3 runs 16 residues. V shed 2 bases, J shed 4 bases, and the junction held 6 bases outside the gene matches. The CDR3 DNA sequence: TGCGCCAGCAGCCAAATGACTAGCGGGAGTATATACGAGCAGTACTTC. It specifies CASSQMTSGSIYEQYF.

The rearrangement uses TRBV6-6 and TRBJ2-7; maybe TRBD2 (6 bases). V was trimmed by 1 base and J by 0 bases, leaving 10 bases between them. Germline CDR1 is MNHNY and CDR2 is SVGAGI (reference sequence). This CDR3 contains 15 residues. This chain's CDR3 is CASSYFRDFSYEQYF. CDR3 nucleotide sequence: TGTGCCAGCAGTTACTTCCGGGACTTCTCCTACGAGCAGTACTTC.

The rearrangement links TRBV4-3 to TRBJ2-1; D is unresolved. The CDR3 extends over 14 amino acids. In germline, CDR1 is LGHNA, CDR2 YSLEER. With 0 bases removed from V and 8 bases from J, the gap between germline ends came to 11 bases. The DNA of the CDR3 is TGCGCCAGCAGCCAAGAGACCAAGCGTTATGAGCAGTTCTTC. This encodes CASSQETKRYEQFF.

V gene TRBV7-3 combines with J gene TRBJ2-1; tentative D call: TRBD2 (6 bases). Per germline, CDR1 SGHTA and CDR2 FQGTGA. V lost 1 base to trimming and J lost 7 bases, with 14 bases between them. This CDR3 spans 15 amino acids. Here the CDR3 reads CASSLNFGGRNEQFF. Written as DNA, the CDR3 is TGTGCCAGCAGCTTAAATTTCGGGGGACGAAATGAGCAGTTCTTC.

The rearrangement links TRBV5-1 to TRBJ2-1, with 13 bases fitting TRBD2. V shed 5 bases and J 9 bases; nucleotides not matched to a gene: 8. The V gene's germline CDR1 is SGHRS and CDR2 YFSETQ. The CDR3 totals 15 residues. This chain's CDR3 is CASRGTSGTEGEQFF. Written as DNA, the CDR3 is TGCGCCAGCAGAGGGACTAGCGGGACCGAGGGTGAGCAGTTCTTC. Together with reference TRBV5-1 and TRBJ2-1, the CDR3 gives the full variable domain: KAGVTQTPRYLIKTRGQQVTLSCSPISGHRSVSWYQQTPGQGLQFLFEYFSETQRNKGNFPGRFSGRQFSNSRSEMNVSTLELGDSALYLCASRGTSGTEGEQFFGPGTRLTVL.

V gene TRBV6-4 combines with J gene TRBJ2-7, with TRBD1 matching 9 bases. With 1 base clipped from V and 4 bases from J, the junction kept 20 bases outside the gene matches. This CDR3 contains 20 residues. Looked up from germline, CDR1 is MRHNA and CDR2 is SNTAGT. CDR3 amino acids: CASSDLTVPIGTGPPYEQYF. The CDR3 bases are TGTGCCAGCAGTGACTTGACAGTTCCAATCGGGACAGGGCCCCCTTACGAGCAGTACTTC.

The chain employs TRBV18 and TRBJ1-1; 9 bases match TRBD1. V lost 4 bases to trimming and J lost 3 bases; unmatched junction nucleotides: 3. The germline gives CDR1 KGHSH, CDR2 LQKENI. CDR3 length: 14 residues. In DNA, the CDR3 is TGTGCCAGCTCACGGGACAGGGAGGACACTGAAGCTTTCTTT. Its translation is CASSRDREDTEAFF.

This chain uses TRBV4-1 with TRBJ2-1; 8 bases match TRBD2. Per the germline V gene, CDR1 is MGHRA and CDR2 is YSYEKL. V was pared by 3 bases and J by 1 base, with 8 bases of the junction left unmatched. The CDR3 runs to 17 residues. CDR3 coding DNA: TGCGCCAGCAGCCAGATAGTCGGGAGGGGGTCCTACAATGAGCAGTTCTTC. Its translation: CASSQIVGRGSYNEQFF.